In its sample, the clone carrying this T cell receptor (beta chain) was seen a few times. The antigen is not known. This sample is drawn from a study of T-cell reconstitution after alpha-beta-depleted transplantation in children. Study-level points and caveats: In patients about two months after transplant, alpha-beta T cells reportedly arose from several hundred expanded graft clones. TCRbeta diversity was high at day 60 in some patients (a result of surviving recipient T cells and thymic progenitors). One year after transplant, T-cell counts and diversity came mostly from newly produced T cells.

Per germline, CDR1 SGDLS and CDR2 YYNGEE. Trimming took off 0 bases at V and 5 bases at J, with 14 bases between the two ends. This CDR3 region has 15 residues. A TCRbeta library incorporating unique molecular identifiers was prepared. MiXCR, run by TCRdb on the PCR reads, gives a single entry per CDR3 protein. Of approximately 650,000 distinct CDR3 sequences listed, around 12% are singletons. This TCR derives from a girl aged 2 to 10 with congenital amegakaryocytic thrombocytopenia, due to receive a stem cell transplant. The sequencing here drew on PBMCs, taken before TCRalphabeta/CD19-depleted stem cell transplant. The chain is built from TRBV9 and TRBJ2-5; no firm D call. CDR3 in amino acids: CASSVDDSSEETQYF. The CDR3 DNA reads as TGTGCCAGCAGCGTAGATGACTCTTCGGAGGAGACCCAGTACTTC.